This entry lists 27 T cell receptor beta chains sequenced from one sample in a study of neurological immune-mediated disorders. Time point indicated: longitudinal time-point 3. TCRdb fed the 5' RACE reads into MiXCR, producing one record per CDR3 protein. The data contain roughly 100,000 distinct CDR3 sequences, approximately 11% of them singletons. Material: PBMCs. These receptors all stem from a female donor with HTLV-1-associated myelopathy (HAM/TSP).

Many counts were recorded for this clonotype. The chain is built from TRBV7-9 and TRBJ2-1; no clear D. The V end lost 3 bases, the J end lost 1 base, and 19 bases lay between the germline ends. The CDR3 has 18 residues. Germline CDR1 SEHNR, CDR2 FQNEAQ (reference sequence). This chain's CDR3 is CASSFFPRGSSSYNEQFF. CDR3 sequence (DNA): TGTGCCAGCAGCTTCTTTCCTCGTGGGTCTAGTTCCTACAATGAGCAGTTCTTC.

This clonotype was seen a few times. V is TRBV12-3 or TRBV12-4 and J is TRBJ2-4; TRBD1 matches 7 bases. The CDR3 spans 14 residues. Trimming at V came to 6 bases and at J to 4 bases, leaving 6 bases not matched to a gene. In nucleotides, the CDR3 is TGTGCCAGCAGGGGGACAGAATTAAAAAACATTCAGTACTTC. Translated, it gives CASRGTELKNIQYF.

At least ten counts were recorded for this clonotype. The genes are TRBV20-1 and TRBJ2-3; the D gene is possibly TRBD2 (5 bases). The V end was cut by 5 bases, the J end by 0 bases, with 9 bases between. Germline V gene lookup returns CDR1 DFQATT and CDR2 SNEGSKA (reference sequence). The CDR3 sequence is 13 residues long. The CDR3 DNA follows: TGCAGTGCTGGACTGGGGAGCACAGATACGCAGTATTTT. This gives the protein CSAGLGSTDTQYF.

This clonotype appeared many times. The genes are TRBV5-1 and TRBJ2-5, with TRBD1 matching over 10 bases. The V gene end was trimmed by 1 base and the J gene end by 5 bases; junction bases not matched to a gene: 5. Germline-derived CDR1 and CDR2 are SGHRS and YFSETQ. The CDR3 is 15 amino acids. CDR3 residues: CASSLLGTGEETQYF. In nucleotides, the CDR3 is TGCGCCAGCAGCTTGTTGGGGACAGGGGAGGAGACCCAGTACTTC.

This clonotype occurred many times. The rearrangement links TRBV29-1 to TRBJ2-3; D unclear. Trimming shortened V by 3 bases and J by 4 bases, and 11 bases separated the two germline ends. The CDR3 is 13 residues long. The germline V gene encodes CDR1 SQVTM and CDR2 ANQGSEA. DNA of the CDR3: TGCAGCGTTGAGCCCCGGCAGGCAGATACGCAGTATTTT. Its protein is CSVEPRQADTQYF.

This clonotype was seen repeatedly, ten times or more. The V gene is TRBV20-1, the J gene TRBJ2-1, with 11 bases lining up with TRBD2. CDR3 length: 15 amino acids. With V trimmed by 6 bases and J by 10 bases, 14 bases remained unmatched. Germline lookup yields CDR1 DFQATT and CDR2 SNEGSKA (reference sequence). This chain's CDR3 is CSAGTSGNAMREQFF. CDR3 sequence (DNA): TGCAGTGCGGGGACTAGCGGAAACGCGATGAGGGAGCAGTTCTTC.

This clonotype was seen at least ten times. The chain is built from TRBV5-1 and TRBJ2-7; D may be TRBD2 (6 bases). The CDR3 is 14 amino acids. V dropped 4 bases and J dropped 6 bases, with 17 bases sitting between them. Germline lookup yields CDR1 SGHRS and CDR2 YFSETQ. The CDR3, as DNA: TGCGCCAGCAGCCAGGCGGGACCCATTGGCGAGCAGTACTTC. Amino acids: CASSQAGPIGEQYF.

The sample holds many counts of this clonotype. The chain joins TRBV11-3 to TRBJ2-5; D not certain. Germline CDR1 reads SGHNT; CDR2 reads YENEEA. The CDR3 covers 13 residues. V lost 1 base to trimming and J lost 3 bases, with 6 bases between them. The CDR3 sequence: CASSLGPEETQYF. The CDR3 nucleotides read TGTGCCAGCAGCTTAGGGCCCGAAGAGACCCAGTACTTC.

The chain carries TRBV9 and TRBJ2-1; perhaps TRBD1 as D (7 bases). V gave up 3 bases and J gave up 0 bases, with 16 bases separating them. CDR3 length: 17 residues. CDR1 and CDR2 from the germline V gene are SGDLS and YYNGEE. The CDR3 spells CASSGGQGGRSYNEQFF. The CDR3 DNA sequence: TGTGCCAGCAGCGGGGGGCAGGGGGGCCGCTCCTACAATGAGCAGTTCTTC.

In this sample, this clonotype turned up many times. The genes are TRBV5-6 and TRBJ2-5; TRBD1 agrees at 8 bases. CDR1 is SGHDT and CDR2 is YYEEEE in the germline V gene. Trimming took 7 bases from V and 5 from J; bases not matched to a gene: 10. This CDR3 has 14 amino acids. The CDR3 region is CASSVQGDLETQYF. The CDR3 nucleotides read TGTGCCAGCTCAGTACAGGGGGACCTTGAGACCCAGTACTTC.

This rearrangement joins TRBV27 to TRBJ2-7; no definite D call. V lost 4 bases, J lost 1 base, and 14 bases lay in between. The germline CDR1 and CDR2 sequences are MNHEY and SMNVEV (reference sequence). The CDR3 length is 15 residues. The CDR3 coding sequence is TGTGCCAGCAGTTACGCGCCGACGTATTCCTACGAGCAGTACTTC. Amino acid sequence: CASSYAPTYSYEQYF.

This clonotype was seen repeatedly, ten times or more. The gene calls are TRBV5-1 and TRBJ2-1; 7 nucleotides line up with TRBD1. The length of the CDR3 is 15 residues. Germline-derived CDR1 and CDR2 are SGHRS and YFSETQ. V shed 0 bases, J shed 12 bases, and the junction held 12 bases outside the gene matches. The CDR3, as DNA: TGCGCCAGCAGCTTGGGACCACAGGGGTCTCGGGCGCAGTTCTTC. Protein: CASSLGPQGSRAQFF.

There are many counts of this clonotype. This chain links TRBV20-1 with TRBJ1-1; a possible D gene is TRBD1 (5 bases). Per germline, CDR1 DFQATT and CDR2 SNEGSKA (reference sequence). The germline V and J ends were trimmed by 3 bases and 0 bases, with 11 bases remaining between them. This CDR3 spans 14 amino acids. The CDR3 nucleotides are TGCAGTGCTAGTTTAGGGGCGGTGAACACTGAAGCTTTCTTT. It translates to CSASLGAVNTEAFF.

This clonotype has ten or more counts. The rearrangement uses TRBV6-2 or TRBV6-3 and TRBJ2-7; no firm D call. V lost 3 bases to trimming and J lost 2 bases, with 11 bases between them. The CDR3 has 14 residues. Germline V gives CDR1 MNHEY, CDR2 SVGEGT. In nucleotides, the CDR3 is TGTGCCAGCAGTTATTCGGCGGAAGCCTACGAGCAGTACTTC. Translated: CASSYSAEAYEQYF.

There are many counts of this clonotype. This chain uses TRBV5-1 with TRBJ2-7; 11 bases are shared with TRBD2. This CDR3 has 15 residues. Unmatched junction bases numbered 3, after V lost 4 bases and J lost 0 bases. Germline lookup yields CDR1 SGHRS and CDR2 YFSETQ. CDR3 DNA: TGCGCCAGCAGCCTGACTAGCGGGGCCTCCTACGAGCAGTACTTC. It is translated as CASSLTSGASYEQYF.

This clonotype was seen at least ten times. The rearrangement joins TRBV7-9 to TRBJ2-1, with 9 bases aligning to TRBD2. Germline CDR1 is SEHNR and CDR2 is FQNEAQ (reference sequence). The J segment lost 1 base and the V segment lost 2 bases, leaving 15 bases of the junction unmatched. This CDR3 region has 20 residues. This chain's CDR3 is CASSLSVLAGGEGSYNEQFF. DNA of the CDR3: TGTGCCAGCAGCTTAAGCGTACTAGCGGGTGGAGAGGGATCCTACAATGAGCAGTTCTTC.

This clonotype occurred many times. The V call is TRBV5-1, the J call TRBJ1-4; D may be TRBD1 (6 bases). The CDR3 runs to 14 residues. Looked up from germline, CDR1 is SGHRS and CDR2 is YFSETQ. Deletions cut 3 bases from V and 10 bases from J, with 16 bases between. The CDR3 region is CASSYEGGAGKLFF. CDR3 sequence (DNA): TGCGCCAGCAGCTATGAGGGGGGGGCCGGAAAACTGTTTTTT.

This clonotype was counted at least ten times. The chain employs TRBV28 and TRBJ2-5; 8 nucleotides align to TRBD2. The ends lost 3 bases at V and 4 bases at J; junction bases unmatched: 13. The CDR3 consists of 17 residues. Looked up from germline, CDR1 is MDHEN and CDR2 is SYDVKM. The CDR3 spells CASSFPGGGALGETQYF. The DNA for the CDR3 is TGTGCCAGCAGTTTCCCGGGAGGGGGGGCGCTGGGAGAGACCCAGTACTTC.

This clonotype was observed many times. The chain couples TRBV28 to TRBJ2-7, with 11 bases matching TRBD1. The CDR3 runs 14 residues. Germline CDR1 and CDR2: MDHEN and SYDVKM. V was pared by 7 bases and J by 5 bases, with 7 bases of the junction left unmatched. The CDR3 coding sequence is TGTGCCAGCAATTCCGGGACAGGGGGGGACGAGCAGTACTTC. Translating gives CASNSGTGGDEQYF.

The table lists this clonotype with many counts. The chain has TRBV7-9 and TRBJ2-5, with TRBD1 matching over 10 bases. CDR3 size: 14 residues. The V gene end was trimmed by 1 base and the J gene end by 5 bases; junction bases not matched to a gene: 1. CDR1 is SEHNR and CDR2 is FQNEAQ in the germline V gene (reference sequence). This CDR3 is CASSLGGQGETQYF. CDR3 sequence (DNA): TGTGCCAGCAGCTTAGGGGGACAGGGGGAGACCCAGTACTTC.

In DNA form, the CDR3 reads TGTGCCAGCAGTTTTTCGGCCGGAAGCACAGATACGCAGTATTTT. Translated: CASSFSAGSTDTQYF. V and J are TRBV12-3 or TRBV12-4 and TRBJ2-3, with D unclear. Trimming shortened V by 3 bases and J by 0 bases, and 10 bases separated the two germline ends. The CDR3 has 15 amino acids.

Remarks on this clonotype: One end of the junction is discordant with germline, which a read error may explain. This CDR3 reads CSAYRLTWELYF. DNA of the CDR3: TGCAGTGCCTACAGGCTTACCTGGGAGCTGTATTTT. The chain joins TRBV20-1 to TRBJ2-2, with D perhaps given as TRBD1 or TRBD2 (5 bases each). This CDR3 spans 12 amino acids. CDR1 is DFQATT and CDR2 is SNEGSKA in the germline V gene (reference sequence).

With respect to this clonotype: This sequence may be a read error, since a much larger clone differs from it by one base. The chain recombines TRBV5-1 with TRBJ2-3; D is ambiguous. This CDR3 comprises 13 residues. V dropped 6 bases and J dropped 6 bases, with 14 bases sitting between them. The germline gives CDR1 SGHRS, CDR2 YFSETQ. CDR3 nucleotides: TGCGCCAGCACCGTGACAAGAGTCGATACGCAGTATTTT. The encoded protein is CASTVTRVDTQYF.

At least ten counts were recorded for this clonotype. The chain recombines TRBV20-1 with TRBJ1-2; D gene uncertain. CDR3 length equals 13 residues. Germline V gives CDR1 DFQATT, CDR2 SNEGSKA (reference sequence). V was pared by 0 bases and J by 4 bases, with 9 bases between. DNA of the CDR3: TGCAGTGCTAGAGACAGTCTCCTCTATGGCTACACCTTC. The encoded protein is CSARDSLLYGYTF.

In the case of this clonotype: A much larger clone lies a single base off, so this may be a read error. This chain connects TRBV6-5 to TRBJ2-2; no firm D call. V lost 2 bases to trimming and J lost 7 bases, with 17 bases between them. Germline V gene lookup returns CDR1 MNHEY and CDR2 SVGAGI. This CDR3 region has 16 residues. The CDR3 nucleotides are TGTGCCAGCAGTTACGTGGGAATAAGAGCTGGCGGGGAGCTGTTTTTT. It translates to CASSYVGIRAGGELFF.

This clonotype was detected many times. The chain's CDR3 is CSARQGAVAGELFF. CDR3 nucleotides: TGCAGTGCTAGACAGGGGGCTGTCGCCGGGGAGCTGTTTTTT. The chain couples TRBV20-1 to TRBJ2-2, with 8 nucleotides matching TRBD1. Trimming at V came to 2 bases and at J to 6 bases, leaving 5 bases not matched to a gene. This CDR3 has 14 amino acids. The germline gives CDR1 DFQATT, CDR2 SNEGSKA (reference sequence).

In its sample, this clonotype was seen many times. V and J are TRBV12-3 or TRBV12-4 and TRBJ2-2; a weak D match, TRBD1 (6 bases). The CDR3 runs 16 residues. The ends were cut back, 5 bases at V and 5 bases at J, with 18 bases in the middle. The chain's CDR3 is CASSPSGRGRTGELFF. CDR3 bases: TGTGCCAGCAGTCCCTCGGGCAGGGGCAGGACCGGGGAGCTGTTTTTT.